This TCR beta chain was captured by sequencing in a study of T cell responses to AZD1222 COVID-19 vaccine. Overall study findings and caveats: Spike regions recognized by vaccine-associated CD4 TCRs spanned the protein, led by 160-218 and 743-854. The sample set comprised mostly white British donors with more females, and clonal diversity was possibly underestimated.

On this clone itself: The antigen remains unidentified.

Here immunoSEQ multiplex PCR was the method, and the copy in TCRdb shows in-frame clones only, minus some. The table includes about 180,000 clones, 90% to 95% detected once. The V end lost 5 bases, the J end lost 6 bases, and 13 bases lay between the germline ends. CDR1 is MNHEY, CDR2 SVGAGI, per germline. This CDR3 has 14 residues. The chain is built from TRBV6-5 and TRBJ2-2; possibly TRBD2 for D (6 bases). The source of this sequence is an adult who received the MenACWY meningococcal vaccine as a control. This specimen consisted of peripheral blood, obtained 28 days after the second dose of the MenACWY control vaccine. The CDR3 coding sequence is TGTGCCAGCAGTCTGTTCGGGGGTCCCGGGGAGCTGTTTTTT. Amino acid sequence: CASSLFGGPGELFF.